One sample yielded the 15 T cell receptor beta chains listed below, sequenced in a study of T cell responses to AZD1222 COVID-19 vaccine. Assay: immunoSEQ multiplex PCR; the TCRdb copy retains only in-frame clones and omits some. The sample has approximately 140,000 clones, over 75% seen once. The sample was peripheral blood, taken 28 days after the second AZD1222 dose. Receptors were obtained from an adult who received the AZD1222 COVID-19 vaccine.

J is TRBJ1-2 and V is TRBV29-1; 8 positions match TRBD1. V gave up 7 bases and J gave up 1 base; unmatched junction bases: 5. In germline, CDR1 is SQVTM, CDR2 ANQGSEA. This CDR3 comprises 13 residues. The CDR3 region is CSADRGLNYGYTF. The CDR3 DNA is TGCAGCGCCGACAGGGGCCTTAACTATGGCTACACCTTC.

The count of this clone is one. One junction end disagrees with the germline gene, perhaps due to a read error. The chain couples TRBV2 to TRBJ2-7; the match to TRBD2 covers 8 bases. Germline V gene lookup returns CDR1 SNHLY and CDR2 FYNNEI. This CDR3 is 16 amino acids long. CDR3: CASCDLNRRGGVEQYF. CDR3 in DNA: TGTGCCAGCTGTGATCTAAACCGACGGGGGGGTGTCGAGCAGTACTTC.

The gene calls are TRBV27 and TRBJ1-3; 7 nucleotides line up with TRBD1. Trimming cost V 3 bases and J 0 bases; bases outside gene matches: 2. The CDR3 totals 15 residues. The germline V gene encodes CDR1 MNHEY and CDR2 SMNVEV (reference sequence). CDR3 sequence: CASSFDRDSGNTIYF. The CDR3 nucleotides read TGTGCCAGCAGTTTTGACAGGGACTCTGGAAACACCATATATTTT.

J is TRBJ2-7 and V is TRBV27, with 8 bases fitting TRBD2. J lost 2 bases, V lost 0 bases, and 3 bases had no gene match. Germline V CDR1 and CDR2: MNHEY, SMNVEV (reference sequence). There are 15 residues in the CDR3. The chain's CDR3 is CASSLSAGGAYEQYF. DNA for the CDR3: TGTGCCAGCAGTTTATCGGCGGGGGGAGCCTACGAGCAGTACTTC.

This clone was seen a single time. The chain employs TRBV30 and TRBJ2-7; 10 bases align to TRBD2. The CDR3 covers 18 residues. Losses at the gene ends were 0 bases for V and 0 bases for J; bases not matched to a gene: 11. The germline V gene encodes CDR1 GTSNPN and CDR2 SVGIG (reference sequence). Here the CDR3 DNA reads TGTGCCTGGAGTGTAACCCCTAGCGGGAGCCCTTTCTCCTACGAGCAGTACTTC. This codes for CAWSVTPSGSPFSYEQYF.

This chain joins TRBV30 and TRBJ2-7; maybe TRBD1 (6 bases). The CDR3 totals 14 residues. V was pared by 0 bases and J by 4 bases, with 13 bases between. Germline V lookup: CDR1 GTSNPN, CDR2 SVGIG (reference sequence). The CDR3 is CAWSVPDRAYEQYF. In DNA form, the CDR3 reads TGTGCCTGGAGTGTTCCGGACAGAGCATACGAGCAGTACTTC.

This chain links TRBV6-5 with TRBJ2-1; possible D gene TRBD1, 5 bases. Deletions cut 6 bases from V and 2 bases from J, with 14 bases between. Germline loops: CDR1 MNHEY, CDR2 SVGAGI. The CDR3 is 15 residues long. The DNA for the CDR3 is TGTGCCAGCAGACGGCAGGGTCTCACCTACAATGAGCAGTTCTTC. It codes for CASRRQGLTYNEQFF.

This clone was seen once. The chain employs TRBV4-2 and TRBJ2-3, with TRBD2 matching over 16 bases. Germline V gene data show CDR1 as LGHNA and CDR2 as YNFKEQ. The V gene end was trimmed by 0 bases and the J gene end by 2 bases; junction bases not matched to a gene: 2. The CDR3 runs to 18 residues. The CDR3 protein is CASSQDGTSGRDTDTQYF. CDR3 sequence (DNA): TGTGCCAGCAGCCAAGATGGGACTAGCGGGAGGGACACAGATACGCAGTATTTT.

The rearrangement links TRBV11-2 to TRBJ1-1, with 8 bases that match TRBD1. Germline V gives CDR1 SGHAT, CDR2 FQNNGV. The V gene end was trimmed by 5 bases and the J gene end by 3 bases; junction bases not matched to a gene: 8. The CDR3 covers 15 residues. The CDR3 sequence is CASSPYGQGYTEAFF. CDR3 DNA: TGTGCCAGCAGCCCCTACGGACAGGGCTACACTGAAGCTTTCTTT.

The chain couples TRBV30 to TRBJ1-2, with 9 nucleotides matching TRBD1. Trimming cost V 2 bases and J 5 bases; bases outside gene matches: 6. The germline CDR1 and CDR2 sequences are GTSNPN and SVGIG (reference sequence). This CDR3 is 14 amino acids long. CDR3 DNA: TGTGCCTGGAGTAGGGACAGGGACCTTTATGGCTACACCTTC. Amino acid sequence: CAWSRDRDLYGYTF.

This rearrangement joins TRBV5-1 to TRBJ1-4, with D perhaps matching TRBD1 (5 bases). The CDR3 spans 17 residues. Trimming stripped 4 bases from V and 2 bases from J, with 18 bases between. Looked up from germline, CDR1 is SGHRS and CDR2 is YFSETQ. The CDR3 reads CASSPRGTFATNEKLFF. The CDR3 DNA is TGCGCCAGCAGCCCCCGGGGGACCTTTGCTACTAATGAAAAACTGTTTTTT.

The chain employs TRBV15 and TRBJ1-4, with D unclear. CDR3 size: 15 residues. Between the trimmed V and J ends, which lost 1 base and 3 bases, there was a span of 9 bases. CDR1 LNHNV and CDR2 YYDKDF come from the germline V gene (reference sequence). The chain's CDR3 is CATSRGEASNEKLFF. CDR3 DNA sequence: TGTGCCACCAGCAGAGGAGAGGCTTCTAATGAAAAACTGTTTTTT.

The J gene is TRBJ2-7, the V gene TRBV5-4, with TRBD1 as a possible D gene (6 bases). Germline V gene lookup returns CDR1 SGHNT and CDR2 YYREEE (reference sequence). The CDR3 runs to 15 residues. V was trimmed by 2 bases and J by 0 bases, leaving 12 bases between them. CDR3 residues: CASSLLTGYSYEQYF. The DNA of the CDR3 is TGTGCCAGCAGCTTATTAACAGGGTACTCCTACGAGCAGTACTTC.

The chain combines TRBV10-3 with TRBJ1-5; 9 nucleotides line up with TRBD1. CDR3 size: 16 residues. CDR1 is ENHRY, CDR2 SYGVKD, per germline. The junction had 5 bases not matched to a gene; V was cut back by 2 bases and J by 3 bases. DNA for the CDR3: TGTGCCATCAGTGAGATCGGACAGGGGAACAATCAGCCCCAGCATTTT. Translating it yields CAISEIGQGNNQPQHF.

V and J are TRBV11-1 and TRBJ2-1; D uncertain. The CDR3 contains 12 residues. Germline assignment: CDR1 SGHAT and CDR2 FQDESV (reference sequence). Trimming pared 1 base from V and 9 bases from J, leaving 7 bases between. In DNA, the CDR3 is TGTGCCAGCAGCTTAGAATCGGGTGAGCAGTTCTTC. Protein: CASSLESGEQFF. Filled out from reference TRBV11-1 and TRBJ2-1, the complete variable domain reads EAEVAQSPRYKITEKSQAVAFWCDPISGHATLYWYRQILGQGPELLVQFQDESVVDDSQLPKDRFSAERLKGVDSTLKIQPAELGDSAMYLCASSLESGEQFFGPGTRLTVL.